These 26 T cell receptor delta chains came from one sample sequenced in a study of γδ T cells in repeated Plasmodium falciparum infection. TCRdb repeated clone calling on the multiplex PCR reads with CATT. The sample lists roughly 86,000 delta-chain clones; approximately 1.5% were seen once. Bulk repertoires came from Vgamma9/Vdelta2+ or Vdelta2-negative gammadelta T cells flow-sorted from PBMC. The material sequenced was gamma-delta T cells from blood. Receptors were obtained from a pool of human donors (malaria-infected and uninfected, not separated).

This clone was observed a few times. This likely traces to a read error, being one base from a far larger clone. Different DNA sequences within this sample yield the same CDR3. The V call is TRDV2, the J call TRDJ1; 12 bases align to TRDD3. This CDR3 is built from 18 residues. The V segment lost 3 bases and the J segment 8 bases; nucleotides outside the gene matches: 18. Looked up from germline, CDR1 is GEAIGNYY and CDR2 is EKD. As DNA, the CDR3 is TGTGCCTGTGACCTCTTAAATTCTCCTGGGGGATACGAAGACAAACTCATCTTT. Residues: CACDLLNSPGGYEDKLIF.

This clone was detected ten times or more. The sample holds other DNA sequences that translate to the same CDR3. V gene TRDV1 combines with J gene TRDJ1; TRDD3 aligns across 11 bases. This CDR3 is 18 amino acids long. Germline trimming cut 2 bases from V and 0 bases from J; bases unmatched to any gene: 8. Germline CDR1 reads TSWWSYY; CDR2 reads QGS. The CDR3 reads CALGELLGDKGYTDKLIF. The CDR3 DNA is TGTGCTCTTGGGGAATTACTGGGGGATAAGGGATACACCGATAAACTCATCTTT.

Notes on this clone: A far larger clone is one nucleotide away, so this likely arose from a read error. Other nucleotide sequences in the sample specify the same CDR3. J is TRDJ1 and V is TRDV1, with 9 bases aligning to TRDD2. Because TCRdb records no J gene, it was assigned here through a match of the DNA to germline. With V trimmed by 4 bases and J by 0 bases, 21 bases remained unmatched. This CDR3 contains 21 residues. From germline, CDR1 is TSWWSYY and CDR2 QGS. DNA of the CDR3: TGTGCTCTTGGGGTCTCGCCTTCCTACGTAGTACTGGCTGAGTACACCGATAAACTCATCTTT. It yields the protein CALGVSPSYVVLAEYTDKLIF.

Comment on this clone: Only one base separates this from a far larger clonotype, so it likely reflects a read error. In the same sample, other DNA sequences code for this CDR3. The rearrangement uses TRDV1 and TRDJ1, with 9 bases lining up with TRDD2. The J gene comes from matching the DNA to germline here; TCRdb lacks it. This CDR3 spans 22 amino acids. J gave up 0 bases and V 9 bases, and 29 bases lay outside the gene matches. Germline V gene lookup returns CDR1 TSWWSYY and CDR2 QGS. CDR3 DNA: TGTGCTCTCGGTCCGCAAGCCTTCCTACAACCACTACTTCATCACGACACCGATAAACTCATCTTT. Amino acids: CALGPQAFLQPLLHHDTDKLIF.

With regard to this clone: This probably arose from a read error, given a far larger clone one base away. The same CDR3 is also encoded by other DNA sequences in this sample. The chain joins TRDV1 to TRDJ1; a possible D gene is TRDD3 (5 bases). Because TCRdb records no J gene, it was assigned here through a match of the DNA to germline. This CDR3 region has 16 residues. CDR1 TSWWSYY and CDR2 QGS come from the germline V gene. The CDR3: CALGERGSCRSDKLIF. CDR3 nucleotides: TGTGCCCTTGGGGAACGGGGGTCCTGCCGTTCCGATAAACTCATCTTT.

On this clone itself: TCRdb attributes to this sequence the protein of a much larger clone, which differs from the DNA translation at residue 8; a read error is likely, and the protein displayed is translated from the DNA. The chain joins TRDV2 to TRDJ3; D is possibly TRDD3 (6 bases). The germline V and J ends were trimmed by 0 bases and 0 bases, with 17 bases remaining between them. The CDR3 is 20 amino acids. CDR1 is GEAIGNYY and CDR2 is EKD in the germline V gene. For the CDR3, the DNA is TGTGCCTGTGACACCGGGTGGGAGATACGCAGCTCCTGGGACACCCGACAGATGTTTTTC. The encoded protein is CACDTGWEIRSSWDTRQMFF.

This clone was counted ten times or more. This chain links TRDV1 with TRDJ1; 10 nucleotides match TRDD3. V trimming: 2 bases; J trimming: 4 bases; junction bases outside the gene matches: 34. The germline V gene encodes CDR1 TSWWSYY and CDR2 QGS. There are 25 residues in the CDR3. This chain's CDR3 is CALGESGVKGDSYGGWGILCDKLIF. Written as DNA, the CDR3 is TGTGCTCTTGGGGAATCGGGGGTGAAAGGGGATTCCTACGGCGGATGGGGGATACTTTGCGATAAACTCATCTTT.

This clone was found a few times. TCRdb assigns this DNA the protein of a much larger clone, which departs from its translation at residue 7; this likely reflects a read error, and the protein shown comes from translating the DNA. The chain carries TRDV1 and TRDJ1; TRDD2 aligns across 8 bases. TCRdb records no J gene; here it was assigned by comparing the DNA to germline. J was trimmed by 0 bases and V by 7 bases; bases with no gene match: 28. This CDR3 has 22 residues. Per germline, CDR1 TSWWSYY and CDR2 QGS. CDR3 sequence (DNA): TGTGCTCTTGTAACCATCCCACTTCCTACTTACTGGATGGGCTTTTACACCGATAAACTCATCTTT. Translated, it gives CALVTIPLPTYWMGFYTDKLIF.

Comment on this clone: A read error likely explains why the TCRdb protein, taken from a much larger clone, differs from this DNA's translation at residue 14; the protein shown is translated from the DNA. The CDR3 nucleotides read TGTGCCTGTGACACCGTTGGATACCCTACCCGGGGACTGGTTGATACTATCACCGATAAACTCATCTTT. It translates to CACDTVGYPTRGLVDTITDKLIF. The V call is TRDV2, the J call TRDJ1, with D possibly TRDD3 on 6 matching bases. This CDR3 region has 23 residues. Trimming removed 0 bases from V and 1 base from J, with 35 bases in between. Germline V gene sequence: CDR1 GEAIGNYY, CDR2 EKD.

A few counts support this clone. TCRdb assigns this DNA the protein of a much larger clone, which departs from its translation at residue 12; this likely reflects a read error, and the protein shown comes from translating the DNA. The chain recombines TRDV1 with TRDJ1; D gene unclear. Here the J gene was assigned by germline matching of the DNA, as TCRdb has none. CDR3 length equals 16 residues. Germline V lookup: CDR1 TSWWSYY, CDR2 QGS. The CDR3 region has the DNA TGTGCTCTTGGGGCCCCGTTACTCAAGGACACCGGTAAACTCATCTTT. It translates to CALGAPLLKDTGKLIF.

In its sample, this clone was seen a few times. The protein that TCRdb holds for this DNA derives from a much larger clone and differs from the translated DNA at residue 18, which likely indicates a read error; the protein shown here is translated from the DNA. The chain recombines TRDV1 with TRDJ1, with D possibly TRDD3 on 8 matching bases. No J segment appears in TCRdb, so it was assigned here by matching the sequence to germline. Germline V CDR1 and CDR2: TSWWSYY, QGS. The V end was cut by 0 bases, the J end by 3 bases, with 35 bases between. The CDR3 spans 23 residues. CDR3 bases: TGTGCTCTTGGGGAACTTCAGGATTTCCTACTAACGTACTGGGGGGTGTACGCCGATAAACTCATCTTT. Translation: CALGELQDFLLTYWGVYADKLIF.

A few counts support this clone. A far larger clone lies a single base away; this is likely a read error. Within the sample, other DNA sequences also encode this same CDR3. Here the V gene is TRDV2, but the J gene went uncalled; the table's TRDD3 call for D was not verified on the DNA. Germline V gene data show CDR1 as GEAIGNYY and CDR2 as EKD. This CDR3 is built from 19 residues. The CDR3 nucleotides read TGTGCCTGTGACCCCATCCGTGCACTGGGGGATAGGGATGATGATAAACTCATCTTC. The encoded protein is CACDPIRALGDRDDDKLIF.

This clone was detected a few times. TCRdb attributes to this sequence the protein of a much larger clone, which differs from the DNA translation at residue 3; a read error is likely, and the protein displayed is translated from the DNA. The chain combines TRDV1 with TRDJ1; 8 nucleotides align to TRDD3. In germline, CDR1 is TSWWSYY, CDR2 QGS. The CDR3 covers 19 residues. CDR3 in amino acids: CARGEQRYWGPQHTDKLIF. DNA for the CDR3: TGTGCTCGTGGGGAACAAAGATACTGGGGGCCGCAACACACCGATAAACTCATCTTT.

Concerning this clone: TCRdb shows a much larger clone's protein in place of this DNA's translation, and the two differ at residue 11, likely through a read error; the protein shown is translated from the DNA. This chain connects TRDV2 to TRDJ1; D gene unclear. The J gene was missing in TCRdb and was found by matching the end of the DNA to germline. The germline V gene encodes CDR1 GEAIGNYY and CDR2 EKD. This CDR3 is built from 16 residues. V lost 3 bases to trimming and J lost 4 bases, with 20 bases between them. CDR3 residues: CACDPIGITLVDKLIF. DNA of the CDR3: TGTGCCTGTGACCCAATTGGAATCACTTTGGTCGATAAACTCATCTTT.

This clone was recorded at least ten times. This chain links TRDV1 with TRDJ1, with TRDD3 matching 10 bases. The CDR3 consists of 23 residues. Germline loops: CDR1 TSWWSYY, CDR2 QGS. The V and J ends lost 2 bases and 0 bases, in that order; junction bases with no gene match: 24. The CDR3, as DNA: TGTGCTCTTGGGGAAAAAGTGTGTTCCTACTGTTGGGGGATACTCAGGTACACCGATAAACTCATCTTT. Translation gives CALGEKVCSYCWGILRYTDKLIF.

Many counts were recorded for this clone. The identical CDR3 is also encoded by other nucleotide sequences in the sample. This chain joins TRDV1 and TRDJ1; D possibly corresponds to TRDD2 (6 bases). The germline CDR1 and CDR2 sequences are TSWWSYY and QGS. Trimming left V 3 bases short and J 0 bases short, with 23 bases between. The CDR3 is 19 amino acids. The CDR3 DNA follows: TGTGCTCTTGGGGAGGCCTTCCCTTCTTTACTCAAGTACACCGATAAACTCATCTTT. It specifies CALGEAFPSLLKYTDKLIF.

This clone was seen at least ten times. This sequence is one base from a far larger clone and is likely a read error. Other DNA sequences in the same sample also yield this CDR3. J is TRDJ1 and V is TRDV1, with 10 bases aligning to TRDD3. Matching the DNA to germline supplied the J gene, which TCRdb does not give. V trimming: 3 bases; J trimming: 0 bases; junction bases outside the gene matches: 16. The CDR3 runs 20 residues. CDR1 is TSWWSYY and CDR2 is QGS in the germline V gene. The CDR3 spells CALGEARRLGDPWYTDKLIF. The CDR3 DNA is TGTGCTCTTGGGGAGGCTAGGAGACTGGGGGATCCTTGGTACACCGATAAACTCATCTTT.

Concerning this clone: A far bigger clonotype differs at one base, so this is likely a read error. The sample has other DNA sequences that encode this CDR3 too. The CDR3 reads CACDTVGGEYTDKLIF. DNA for the CDR3: TGTGCCTGTGACACCGTAGGGGGGGAGTACACCGATAAACTCATCTTT. J is TRDJ1 and V is TRDV2, with a tentative D call TRDD3 (6 bases). As TCRdb names no J gene, one was assigned here on the basis of a DNA match to germline. Per germline, CDR1 GEAIGNYY and CDR2 EKD. CDR3 length equals 16 residues. V was trimmed by 0 bases and J by 0 bases, leaving 13 bases between them.

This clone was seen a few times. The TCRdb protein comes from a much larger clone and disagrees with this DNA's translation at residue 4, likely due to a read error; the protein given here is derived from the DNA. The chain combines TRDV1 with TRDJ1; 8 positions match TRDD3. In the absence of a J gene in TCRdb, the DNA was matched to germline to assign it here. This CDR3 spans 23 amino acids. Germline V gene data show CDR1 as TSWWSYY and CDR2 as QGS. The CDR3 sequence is CALRELPCLPKTLWGTPPDKLIF. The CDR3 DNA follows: TGTGCTCTTAGGGAACTACCCTGCCTTCCCAAGACTCTCTGGGGGACCCCTCCCGATAAACTCATCTTT.

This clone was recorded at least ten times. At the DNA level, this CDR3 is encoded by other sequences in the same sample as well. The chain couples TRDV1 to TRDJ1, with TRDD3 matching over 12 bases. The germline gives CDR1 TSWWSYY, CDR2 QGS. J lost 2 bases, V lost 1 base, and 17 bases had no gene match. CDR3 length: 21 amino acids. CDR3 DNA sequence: TGTGCTCTTGGGGAACGCTACCTTCCACACAACTGGGGGATACTTACCGATAAACTCATCTTT. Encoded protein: CALGERYLPHNWGILTDKLIF.

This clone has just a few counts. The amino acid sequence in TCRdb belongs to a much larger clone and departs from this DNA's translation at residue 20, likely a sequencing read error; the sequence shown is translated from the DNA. As DNA, the CDR3 is TGTGCCTGTGACACCGTAAGGCCTCCTACTGGGCTTGGGGGATACGCGGTGGGTCAGTGCACCGATAAACTCATCTTT. Its protein product is CACDTVRPPTGLGGYAVGQCTDKLIF. The chain joins TRDV2 to TRDJ1; TRDD3 aligns across 11 bases. The J gene was not available in TCRdb and was assigned here by matching the DNA to germline segments. V lost 0 bases to trimming and J lost 1 base; unmatched junction nucleotides: 33. The CDR3 consists of 26 residues. Germline V gene data show CDR1 as GEAIGNYY and CDR2 as EKD.

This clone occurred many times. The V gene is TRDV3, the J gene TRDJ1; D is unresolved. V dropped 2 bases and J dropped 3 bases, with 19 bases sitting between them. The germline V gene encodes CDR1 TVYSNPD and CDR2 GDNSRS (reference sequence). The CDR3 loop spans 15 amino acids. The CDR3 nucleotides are TGTGCCTTTCCTGGTTCCACGTGGGTGGCCGATAAACTCATCTTT. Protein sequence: CAFPGSTWVADKLIF.

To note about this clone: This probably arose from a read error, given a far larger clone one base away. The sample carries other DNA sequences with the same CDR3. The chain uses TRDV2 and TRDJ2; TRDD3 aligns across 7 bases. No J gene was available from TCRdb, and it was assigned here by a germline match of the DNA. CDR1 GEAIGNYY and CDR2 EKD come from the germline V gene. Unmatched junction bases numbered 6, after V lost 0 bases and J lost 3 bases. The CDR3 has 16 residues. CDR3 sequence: CACDTVGGALTAQLFF. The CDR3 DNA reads TGTGCCTGTGACACCGTTGGGGGAGCTCTGACAGCACAACTCTTCTTT.

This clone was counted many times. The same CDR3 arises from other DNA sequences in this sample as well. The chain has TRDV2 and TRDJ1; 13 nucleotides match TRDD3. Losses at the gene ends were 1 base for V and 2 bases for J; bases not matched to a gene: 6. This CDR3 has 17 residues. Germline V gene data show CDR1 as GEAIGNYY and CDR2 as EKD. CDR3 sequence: CACDTLLGDTRTDKLIF. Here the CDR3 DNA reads TGTGCCTGTGACACTCTACTGGGGGATACGAGGACCGATAAACTCATCTTT.

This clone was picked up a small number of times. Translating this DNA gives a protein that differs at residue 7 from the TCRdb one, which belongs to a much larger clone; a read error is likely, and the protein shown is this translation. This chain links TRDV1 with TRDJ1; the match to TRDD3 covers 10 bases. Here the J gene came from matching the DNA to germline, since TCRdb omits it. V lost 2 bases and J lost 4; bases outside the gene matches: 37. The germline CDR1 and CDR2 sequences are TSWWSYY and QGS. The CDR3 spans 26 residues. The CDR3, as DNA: TGTGCTCTTGGGGAAAACGCTCGTTCCTTCCCCTTTACCTATCTTCACTGGGGGATCGGTTTCGATAAACTCATCTTT. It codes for CALGENARSFPFTYLHWGIGFDKLIF.

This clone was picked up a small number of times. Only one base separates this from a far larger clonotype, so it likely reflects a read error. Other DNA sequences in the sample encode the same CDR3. The CDR3 loop reads CAYRGWIWGIRPGDKLIF. The CDR3, as DNA: TGTGCTTATAGGGGGTGGATCTGGGGGATACGCCCTGGCGATAAACTCATCTTT. The V gene is TRAV38-2/DV8, the J gene TRDJ1, with 12 nucleotides matching TRDD3. The CDR3 contains 18 residues. With V trimmed by 4 bases and J by 4 bases, 14 bases remained unmatched. Germline values: CDR1 TSESDYY, CDR2 QEAYKQQN.